The subject of this entry is one T cell receptor (beta chain). Its antigen is not known. TCR beta libraries were built with iRepertoire HTBI primers and Arm-PCR of CDR3 regions. TCRdb used MiXCR to reprocess the multiplex PCR reads, holding one entry per CDR3 protein. The data show under 800,000 distinct CDR3 sequences, 15% to 20% seen once. The data stem from a study of regulatory T cells in long-lasting Graves disease. Study outcomes and limitations: Persistent cases of Graves' showed reduced TCR diversity relative to newly diagnosed patients.

Sample time point: newly diagnosed GD, antithyroid drugs for less than 3 months. From PBMCs, RNA was extracted and then used to make the TCR library. The length of the CDR3 is 15 residues. Trimming cost V 7 bases and J 5 bases, with 18 bases left between them. Germline V gene sequence: CDR1 SGHKS, CDR2 YYEKEE (reference sequence). In addition, the sample was reused for a study of T cells in Graves' hyperthyroidism and ophthalmopathy.

The sample was peripheral blood mononuclear cells (PBMCs), taken at new diagnosis, from a patient treated with antithyroid drugs. The origin of this receptor is a woman in her twenties or thirties with Graves disease. The chain links TRBV5-5 to TRBJ2-2; D may be TRBD1 (6 bases). CDR3 nucleotides: TGTGCCAGCGACGACAGGAGCTTTGGGACCGGGGAGCTGTTTTTT. It specifies CASDDRSFGTGELFF.